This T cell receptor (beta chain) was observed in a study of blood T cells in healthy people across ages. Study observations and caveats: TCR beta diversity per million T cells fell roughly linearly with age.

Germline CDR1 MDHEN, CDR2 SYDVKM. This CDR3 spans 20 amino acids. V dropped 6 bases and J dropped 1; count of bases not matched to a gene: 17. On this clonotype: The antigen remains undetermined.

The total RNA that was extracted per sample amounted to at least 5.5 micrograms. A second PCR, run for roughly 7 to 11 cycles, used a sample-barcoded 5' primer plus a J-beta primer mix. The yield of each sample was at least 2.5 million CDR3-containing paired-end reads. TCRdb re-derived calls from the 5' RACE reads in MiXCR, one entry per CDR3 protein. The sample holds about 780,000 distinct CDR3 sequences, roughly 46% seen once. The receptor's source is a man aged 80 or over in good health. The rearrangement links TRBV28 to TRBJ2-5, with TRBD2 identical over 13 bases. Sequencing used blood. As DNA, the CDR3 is TGTGCCAGCAGCTATTCCGGGACTAGCGGGAACCAACCTTTCCAAGAGACCCAGTACTTC. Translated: CASSYSGTSGNQPFQETQYF.